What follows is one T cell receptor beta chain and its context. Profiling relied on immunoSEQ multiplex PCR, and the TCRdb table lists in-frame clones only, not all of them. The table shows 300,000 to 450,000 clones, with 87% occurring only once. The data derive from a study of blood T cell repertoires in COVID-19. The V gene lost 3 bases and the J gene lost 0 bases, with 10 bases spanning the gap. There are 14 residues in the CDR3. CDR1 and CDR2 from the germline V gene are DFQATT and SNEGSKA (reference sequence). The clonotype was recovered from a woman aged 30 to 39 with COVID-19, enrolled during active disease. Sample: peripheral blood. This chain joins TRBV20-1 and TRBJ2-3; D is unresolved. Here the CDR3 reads CSASHLLSTDTQYF. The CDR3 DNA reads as TGCAGTGCTAGTCACCTACTGAGCACAGATACGCAGTATTTT.